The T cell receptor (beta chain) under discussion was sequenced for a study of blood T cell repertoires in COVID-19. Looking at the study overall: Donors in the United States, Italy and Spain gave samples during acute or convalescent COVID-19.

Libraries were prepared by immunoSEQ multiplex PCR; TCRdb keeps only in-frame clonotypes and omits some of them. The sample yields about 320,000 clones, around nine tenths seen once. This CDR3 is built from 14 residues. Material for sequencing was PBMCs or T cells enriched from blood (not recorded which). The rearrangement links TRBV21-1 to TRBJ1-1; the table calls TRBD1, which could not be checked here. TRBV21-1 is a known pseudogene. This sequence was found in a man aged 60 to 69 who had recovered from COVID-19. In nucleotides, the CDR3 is TGTGCCAGCCAGGAACTGACAAGGAACACTGAAGCTTTCTTT. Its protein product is CASQELTRNTEAFF.